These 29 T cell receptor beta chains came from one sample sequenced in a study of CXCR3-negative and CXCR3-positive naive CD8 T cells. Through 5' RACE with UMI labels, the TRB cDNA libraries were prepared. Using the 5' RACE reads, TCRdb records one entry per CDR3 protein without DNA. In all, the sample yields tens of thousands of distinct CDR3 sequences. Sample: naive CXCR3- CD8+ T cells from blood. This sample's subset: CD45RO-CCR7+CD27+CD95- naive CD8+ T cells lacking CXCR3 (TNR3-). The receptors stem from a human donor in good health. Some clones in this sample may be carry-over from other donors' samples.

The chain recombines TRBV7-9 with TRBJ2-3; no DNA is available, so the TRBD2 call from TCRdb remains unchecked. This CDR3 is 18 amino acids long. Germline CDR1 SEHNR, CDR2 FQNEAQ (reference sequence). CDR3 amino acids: CASSLKGAGVMSTDTQYF.

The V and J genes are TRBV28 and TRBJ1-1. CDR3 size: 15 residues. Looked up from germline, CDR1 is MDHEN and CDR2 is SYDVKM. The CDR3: CASSPTSRGNTEAFF.

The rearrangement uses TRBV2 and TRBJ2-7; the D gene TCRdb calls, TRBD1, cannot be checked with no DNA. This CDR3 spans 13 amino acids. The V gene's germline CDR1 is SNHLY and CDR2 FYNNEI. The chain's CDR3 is CASRAGTGDEQYF.

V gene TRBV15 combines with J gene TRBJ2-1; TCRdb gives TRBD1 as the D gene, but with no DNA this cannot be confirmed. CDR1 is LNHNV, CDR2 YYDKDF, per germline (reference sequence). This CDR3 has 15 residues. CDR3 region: CATSRQGVSYNEQFF.

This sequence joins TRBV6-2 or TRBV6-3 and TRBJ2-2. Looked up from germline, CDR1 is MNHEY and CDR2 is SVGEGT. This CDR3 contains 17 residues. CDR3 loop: CASSYSMLGSSTGELFF.

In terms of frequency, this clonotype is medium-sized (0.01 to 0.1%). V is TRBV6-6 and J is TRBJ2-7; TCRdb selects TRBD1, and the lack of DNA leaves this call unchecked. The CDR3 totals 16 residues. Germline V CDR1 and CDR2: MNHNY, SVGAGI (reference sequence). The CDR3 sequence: CASSPTGRDNSYEQYF.

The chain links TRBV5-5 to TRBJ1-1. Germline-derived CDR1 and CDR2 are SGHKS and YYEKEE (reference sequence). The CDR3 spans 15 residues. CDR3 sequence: CASSLGYTVNTEAFF. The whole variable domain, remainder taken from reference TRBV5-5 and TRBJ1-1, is DAGVTQSPTHLIKTRGQQVTLRCSPISGHKSVSWYQQVLGQGPQFIFQYYEKEERGRGNFPDRFSARQFPNYSSELNVNALLLGDSALYLCASSLGYTVNTEAFFGQGTRLTVV.

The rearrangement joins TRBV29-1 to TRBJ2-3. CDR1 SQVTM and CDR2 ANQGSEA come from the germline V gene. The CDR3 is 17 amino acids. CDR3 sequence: CSVEDLGRYSSTDTQYF.

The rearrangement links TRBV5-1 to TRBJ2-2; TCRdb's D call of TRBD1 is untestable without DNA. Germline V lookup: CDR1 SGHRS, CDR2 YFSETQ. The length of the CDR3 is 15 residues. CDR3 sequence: CASSHTGQITGELFF.

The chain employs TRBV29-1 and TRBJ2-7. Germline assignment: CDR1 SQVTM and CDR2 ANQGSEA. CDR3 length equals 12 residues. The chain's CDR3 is CSVAESSYEQYF.

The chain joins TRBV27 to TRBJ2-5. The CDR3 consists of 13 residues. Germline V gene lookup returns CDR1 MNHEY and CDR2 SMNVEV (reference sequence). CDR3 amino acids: CASSPSVGETQYF.

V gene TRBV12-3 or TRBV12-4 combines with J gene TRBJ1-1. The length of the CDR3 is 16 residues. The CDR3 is CASSLMGIGLNTEAFF.

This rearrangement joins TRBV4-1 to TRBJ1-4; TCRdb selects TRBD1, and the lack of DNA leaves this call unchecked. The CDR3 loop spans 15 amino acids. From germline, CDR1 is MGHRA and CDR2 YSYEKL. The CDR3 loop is CASSQDSGQNEKLFF.

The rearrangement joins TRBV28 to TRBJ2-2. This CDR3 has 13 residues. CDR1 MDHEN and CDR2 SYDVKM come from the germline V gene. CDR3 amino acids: CASSFVNTGELFF.

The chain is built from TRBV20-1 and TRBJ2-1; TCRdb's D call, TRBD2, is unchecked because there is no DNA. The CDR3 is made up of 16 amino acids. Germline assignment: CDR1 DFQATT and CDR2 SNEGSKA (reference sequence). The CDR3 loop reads CSAEHSGGTTYNEQFF.

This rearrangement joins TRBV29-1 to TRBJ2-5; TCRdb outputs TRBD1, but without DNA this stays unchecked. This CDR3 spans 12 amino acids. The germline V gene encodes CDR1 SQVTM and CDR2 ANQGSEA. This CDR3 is CSGRGLRETQYF.

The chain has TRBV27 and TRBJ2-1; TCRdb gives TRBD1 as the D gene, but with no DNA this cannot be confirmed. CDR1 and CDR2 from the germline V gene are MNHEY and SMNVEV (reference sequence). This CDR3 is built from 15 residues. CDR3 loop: CASSFLGQGIGGQFF.

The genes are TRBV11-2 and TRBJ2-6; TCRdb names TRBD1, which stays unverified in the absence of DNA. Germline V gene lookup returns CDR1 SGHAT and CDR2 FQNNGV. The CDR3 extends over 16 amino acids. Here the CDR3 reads CASSFPWGSGANVLTF. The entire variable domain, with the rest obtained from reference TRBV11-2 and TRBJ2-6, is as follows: EAGVAQSPRYKIIEKRQSVAFWCNPISGHATLYWYQQILGQGPKLLIQFQNNGVVDDSQLPKDRFSAERLKGVDSTLKIQPAKLEDSAVYLCASSFPWGSGANVLTFGAGSRLTVL.

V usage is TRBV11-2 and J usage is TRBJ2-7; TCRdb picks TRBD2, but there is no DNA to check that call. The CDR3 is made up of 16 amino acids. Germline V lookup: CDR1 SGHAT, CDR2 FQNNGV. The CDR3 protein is CASSLSFQGGYYEQYF.

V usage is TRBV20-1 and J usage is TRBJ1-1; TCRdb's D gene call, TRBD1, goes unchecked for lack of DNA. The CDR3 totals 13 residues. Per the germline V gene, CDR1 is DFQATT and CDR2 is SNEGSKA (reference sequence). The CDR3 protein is CSALTGINTEAFF.

CDR3 sequence reads: CASSQVVVGRAGSPLHF. The chain is built from TRBV4-1 and TRBJ1-6. This CDR3 is built from 17 residues. In germline, CDR1 is MGHRA, CDR2 YSYEKL.

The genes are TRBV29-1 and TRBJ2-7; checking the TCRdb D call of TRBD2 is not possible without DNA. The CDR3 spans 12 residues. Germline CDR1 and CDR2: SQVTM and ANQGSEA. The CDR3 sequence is CSVEGEAYEQYF.

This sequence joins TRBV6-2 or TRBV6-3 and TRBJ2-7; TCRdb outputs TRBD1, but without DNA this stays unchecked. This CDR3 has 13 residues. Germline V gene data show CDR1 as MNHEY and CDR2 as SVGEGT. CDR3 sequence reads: CASSSTETYEQYF.

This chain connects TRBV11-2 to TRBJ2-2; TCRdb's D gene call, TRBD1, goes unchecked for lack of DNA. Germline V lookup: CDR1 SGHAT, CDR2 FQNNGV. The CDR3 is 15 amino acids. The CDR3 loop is CASSLGGGYTGELFF.

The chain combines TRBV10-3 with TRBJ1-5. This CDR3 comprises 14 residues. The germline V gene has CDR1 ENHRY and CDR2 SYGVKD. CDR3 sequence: CAISESLSNQPQHF.

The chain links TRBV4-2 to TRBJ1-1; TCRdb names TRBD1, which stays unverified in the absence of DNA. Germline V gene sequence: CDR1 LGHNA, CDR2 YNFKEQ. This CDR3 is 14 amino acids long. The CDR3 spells CASSQLQGLTEAFF.

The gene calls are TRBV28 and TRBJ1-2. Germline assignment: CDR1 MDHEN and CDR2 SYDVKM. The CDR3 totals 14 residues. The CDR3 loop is CASSYSGPLDGYTF.

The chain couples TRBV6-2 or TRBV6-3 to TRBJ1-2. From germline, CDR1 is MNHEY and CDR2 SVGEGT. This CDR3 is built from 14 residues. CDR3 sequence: CASSVGRSYYGYTF.

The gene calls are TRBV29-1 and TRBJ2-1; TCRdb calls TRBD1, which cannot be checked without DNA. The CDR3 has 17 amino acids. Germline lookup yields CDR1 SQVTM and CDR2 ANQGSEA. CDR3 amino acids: CSVGPGQPLFTINEQFF.